These T cell receptor beta chains were read from a single sample in a study of T cell repertoires in cytomegalovirus infection. From the reads, TCRdb called clonotypes with MiXCR, one entry per CDR3 protein. The sample includes over 150,000 distinct CDR3 sequences, about 15% of them seen just once. Sequenced: CD8+ T cells from PBMCs. The receptors stem from a human donor in good health (CMV status not recorded). Some clones in this sample may be carry-over from other donors' samples. The CDR3 runs from the conserved cysteine through the conserved F or W. A D gene is named only where the DNA matches it firmly. Clone size is stated in some rows and not others, as once, few, many or a class when expanded.

CDR3 length: 14; V gene: TRBV7-6; D gene: NA; clone size: NA; J gene: TRBJ2-2; CDR3 DNA: TGTGCCAGCAGCCCCGCGGGTCGTTCCGGGGAGCTGTTTTTT; CDR3 protein: CASSPAGRSGELFF
CDR3 length: 14; V gene: TRBV7-2; D gene: NA; clone size: many; J gene: TRBJ1-2; CDR3 DNA: TGTGCCAGCAGCTCCGGGGGAAGTGGGTATGGCTACACCTTC; CDR3 protein: CASSSGGSGYGYTF
CDR3 length: 15; V gene: TRBV6-2/TRBV6-3; D gene: NA; clone size: many; J gene: TRBJ2-3; CDR3 DNA: TGTGCCAGCAGTTATCTGGGCGGGGGCGCAGATACGCAGTATTTT; CDR3 protein: CASSYLGGGADTQYF
CDR3 length: 18; V gene: TRBV6-2/TRBV6-3; D gene: TRBD2; clone size: NA; J gene: TRBJ2-3; CDR3 DNA: TGTGCCAGCAGTTACGAACTAGCGGGGGCCTCTTCCACAGATACGCAGTATTTT; CDR3 protein: CASSYELAGASSTDTQYF
CDR3 length: 12; V gene: TRBV7-9; D gene: NA; clone size: few; J gene: TRBJ2-3; CDR3 DNA: TGTGCCAGCAGCGCTTGGCAGGGGGGCGAGTATTTT; CDR3 protein: CASSAWQGGEYF
CDR3 length: 18; V gene: TRBV3-1; D gene: NA; clone size: few; J gene: TRBJ2-5; CDR3 DNA: TGTGCCAGCAGCCAAGCTAATTCAGGGCTCCTGAGACAAGAGACCCAGTACTTC; CDR3 protein: CASSQANSGLLRQETQYF
CDR3 length: 16; V gene: TRBV7-6; D gene: NA; clone size: few; J gene: TRBJ2-7; CDR3 DNA: TGTGCCAGCAGCTTCAGGACCAGGTGGGGGGACTACGAGCAGTACTTC; CDR3 protein: CASSFRTRWGDYEQYF
CDR3 length: 15; V gene: TRBV28; D gene: TRBD1; clone size: few; J gene: TRBJ2-7; CDR3 DNA: TGTGCCAGCAGTTTCACAGGGGCTACTTCCTACGAGCAGTACTTC; CDR3 protein: CASSFTGATSYEQYF
CDR3 length: 16; V gene: TRBV4-1; D gene: NA; clone size: once; J gene: TRBJ1-1; CDR3 DNA: TGCGCCAGCAGCCATGGTGACAGACTCATGAACACTGAAGCTTTCTTT; CDR3 protein: CASSHGDRLMNTEAFF
CDR3 length: 15; V gene: TRBV7-8; D gene: NA; clone size: few; J gene: TRBJ1-4; CDR3 DNA: TGTGCCAGCAGCTTAGTAGCGGGGACGGATGAAAAACTGTTTTTT; CDR3 protein: CASSLVAGTDEKLFF
CDR3 length: 19; V gene: TRBV10-3; D gene: TRBD1; clone size: few; J gene: TRBJ1-4; CDR3 DNA: TGTGCCATCAGCCCGATATGGACAGGGGCTGAAGCAACTAATGAAAAACTGTTTTTT; CDR3 protein: CAISPIWTGAEATNEKLFF
CDR3 length: 13; V gene: TRBV4-2; D gene: NA; clone size: NA; J gene: TRBJ2-7; CDR3 DNA: TGTGCCAGCAGCCAAGATTCCCCCTACGAGCAGTACTTC; CDR3 protein: CASSQDSPYEQYF
CDR3 length: 13; V gene: TRBV19; D gene: NA; clone size: NA; J gene: TRBJ2-1; CDR3 DNA: TGTGCCAGTGGACATGGGGATCCCAATGAGCAGTTCTTC; CDR3 protein: CASGHGDPNEQFF
CDR3 length: 15; V gene: TRBV9; D gene: NA; clone size: once; J gene: TRBJ2-7; CDR3 DNA: TGTGCCAGCAGCGTAGGGGACACCCGCTCCTACGAGCAGTACTTC; CDR3 protein: CASSVGDTRSYEQYF
CDR3 length: 15; V gene: TRBV7-9; D gene: NA; clone size: NA; J gene: TRBJ2-7; CDR3 DNA: TGTGCCAGCAGCTCCGATGGGAGGGGGCCCTACGAGCAGTACTTC; CDR3 protein: CASSSDGRGPYEQYF
CDR3 length: 13; V gene: TRBV11-3; D gene: TRBD1; clone size: NA; J gene: TRBJ2-5; CDR3 DNA: TGTGCCAGCAGTTGGGACAGCCAAGAGACCCAGTACTTC; CDR3 protein: CASSWDSQETQYF
CDR3 length: 15; V gene: TRBV7-6; D gene: NA; clone size: few; J gene: TRBJ1-6; CDR3 DNA: TGTGCCAGCAGCCATACCGGGGACTTCAATTCACCCCTCCACTTT; CDR3 protein: CASSHTGDFNSPLHF
CDR3 length: 15; V gene: TRBV5-6; D gene: TRBD1; clone size: NA; J gene: TRBJ2-7; CDR3 DNA: TGTGCCAGCAGCCCATCGACAGGGCGGTGGTTCGAGCAGTACTTC; CDR3 protein: CASSPSTGRWFEQYF
CDR3 length: 11; V gene: TRBV7-2; D gene: NA; clone size: NA; J gene: TRBJ2-7; CDR3 DNA: TGTGCCAGCAGCCGTACCTACGAGCAGTACTTC; CDR3 protein: CASSRTYEQYF
CDR3 length: 14; V gene: TRBV7-9; D gene: NA; clone size: few; J gene: TRBJ1-1; CDR3 DNA: TGTGCCAGCAACGCCCTTAAAGTGAACACTGAAGCTTTCTTT; CDR3 protein: CASNALKVNTEAFF
CDR3 length: 19; V gene: TRBV6-5; D gene: NA; clone size: NA; J gene: TRBJ2-3; CDR3 DNA: TGTGCCAGCAGTTACTCGAAATCCGGGGGGCTCACTAGCACAGATACGCAGTATTTT; CDR3 protein: CASSYSKSGGLTSTDTQYF
CDR3 length: 14; V gene: TRBV7-9; D gene: NA; clone size: NA; J gene: TRBJ2-7; CDR3 DNA: TGTGCCAGCAGCTTTGGCGACAGGTGGTCCGAGCAGTACTTC; CDR3 protein: CASSFGDRWSEQYF